The sequence of this T cell receptor beta chain was determined in a study of blood T cell repertoires in COVID-19. Recovered Cohort 3 donors showed two negative PCRs, clearance, or symptom resolution. Clones were sequenced by immunoSEQ multiplex PCR, and TCRdb holds only the in-frame ones, with some missing. The profile shows about 250,000 clones, just over 85% of them singletons. The V end lost 4 bases, the J end lost 3 bases, and 14 bases lay between the germline ends. The CDR3 has 15 amino acids. The germline CDR1 and CDR2 sequences are SGDLS and YYNGEE. J is TRBJ2-1 and V is TRBV9; possibly TRBD2 for D (6 bases). Sequencing input: PBMCs or T cells enriched from blood (not recorded which). This TCR was recovered from a man younger than 35 who had recovered from COVID-19. This chain's CDR3 is CASSRPGLGYNEQFF. The CDR3 DNA sequence: TGTGCCAGCAGCAGGCCGGGACTGGGCTACAATGAGCAGTTCTTC.